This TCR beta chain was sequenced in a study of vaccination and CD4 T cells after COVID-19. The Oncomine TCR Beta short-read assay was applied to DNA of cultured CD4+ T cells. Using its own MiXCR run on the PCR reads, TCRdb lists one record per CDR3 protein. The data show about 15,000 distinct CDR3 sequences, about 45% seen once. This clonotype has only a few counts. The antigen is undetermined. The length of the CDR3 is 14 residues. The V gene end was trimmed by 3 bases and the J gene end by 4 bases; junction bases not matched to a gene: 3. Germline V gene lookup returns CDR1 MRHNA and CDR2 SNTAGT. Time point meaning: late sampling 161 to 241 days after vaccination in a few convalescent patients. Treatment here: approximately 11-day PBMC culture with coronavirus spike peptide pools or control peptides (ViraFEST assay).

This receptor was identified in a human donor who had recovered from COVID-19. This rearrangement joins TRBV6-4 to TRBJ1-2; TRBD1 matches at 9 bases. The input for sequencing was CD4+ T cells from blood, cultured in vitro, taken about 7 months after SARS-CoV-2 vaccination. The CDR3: CASSDQDRGYGYTF. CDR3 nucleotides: TGTGCCAGCAGTGATCAGGACAGGGGCTATGGCTACACCTTC.